The 21 T cell receptor beta chains listed next were all sequenced from one sample in a study of T cells after yellow fever vaccination. TCRdb called the 5' RACE reads again in MiXCR, with one record for every CDR3 protein. Here the sample spans 130,000 or so distinct CDR3 sequences, roughly 15% being singletons. The material was CD8+ T cells sorted from PBMCs, obtained 5 days after the yellow fever booster vaccination. Source of these receptors: a man aged 18 to 30 who received the YFV17D yellow fever vaccine.

This clonotype was counted only a few times. This chain joins TRBV7-6 and TRBJ2-1, with TRBD1 matching over 9 bases. V lost 4 bases and J lost 4; bases outside the gene matches: 8. There are 16 residues in the CDR3. The germline CDR1 and CDR2 sequences are SGHVS and FNYEAQ. Here the CDR3 reads CASSSYGTGLYNEQFF. The DNA of the CDR3 is TGTGCCAGCAGCTCCTACGGGACAGGGCTTTACAATGAGCAGTTCTTC. Based on the CDR3 plus reference TRBV7-6 and TRBJ2-1, the full variable domain is GAGVSQSPRYKVTKRGQDVALRCDPISGHVSLYWYRQALGQGPEFLTYFNYEAQQDKSGLPNDRFSAERPEGSISTLTIQRTEQRDSAMYRCASSSYGTGLYNEQFFGPGTRLTVL.

The chain has TRBV6-2 or TRBV6-3 and TRBJ2-1; no reliable D call. The germline V gene encodes CDR1 MNHEY and CDR2 SVGEGT. V lost 5 bases and J 4 bases, leaving 12 bases between the germline ends. The CDR3 has 14 residues. The CDR3 here is CASSRAKEYNEQFF. The CDR3, as DNA: TGTGCCAGCAGTCGAGCAAAAGAATACAATGAGCAGTTCTTC.

J is TRBJ1-6 and V is TRBV12-3 or TRBV12-4; D gene uncertain. CDR3 size: 14 residues. The V and J ends lost 5 bases and 5 bases respectively, with 10 bases between them. The CDR3 spells CASSPGLDNSPLHF. The CDR3 bases are TGTGCCAGCAGTCCCGGGCTAGATAATTCACCCCTCCACTTT.

This clonotype showed up just a few times. The rearrangement joins TRBV6-6 to TRBJ2-4; D may be TRBD1 or TRBD2 (5 bases each). The germline V gene has CDR1 MNHNY and CDR2 SVGAGI (reference sequence). Trimming pared 5 bases from V and 8 bases from J, leaving 16 bases between. This CDR3 comprises 14 residues. CDR3 nucleotide sequence: TGTGCCAGCAGTCGCTATGGCCTGGGGGACATTCAGTACTTC. Protein sequence: CASSRYGLGDIQYF.

This clonotype was detected only a few times. The chain carries TRBV6-5 and TRBJ2-2, with D perhaps matching TRBD1 (5 bases). Germline loops: CDR1 MNHEY, CDR2 SVGAGI. Trimming cost V 4 bases and J 5 bases, with 11 bases left between them. The CDR3 is 14 amino acids. CDR3 nucleotide sequence: TGTGCCAGCAGTTTTTTTCAGGGAACCGGGGAGCTGTTTTTT. Translating it yields CASSFFQGTGELFF.

This clonotype was detected only a few times. The V call is TRBV6-6, the J call TRBJ2-1, with 9 bases matching TRBD2. Trimming at V came to 2 bases and at J to 4 bases, leaving 12 bases not matched to a gene. CDR3 size: 18 residues. The germline CDR1 and CDR2 sequences are MNHNY and SVGAGI (reference sequence). The CDR3 loop is CASSYTIDARGGYNEQFF. CDR3 sequence (DNA): TGTGCCAGCAGTTACACTATTGACGCGCGGGGGGGTTACAATGAGCAGTTCTTC.

Only a few counts were recorded for this clonotype. This sequence joins TRBV28 and TRBJ2-5; 8 bases are shared with TRBD1. Germline V CDR1 and CDR2: MDHEN, SYDVKM. The CDR3 contains 16 residues. The ends lost 6 bases at V and 5 bases at J; junction bases unmatched: 14. The CDR3 reads CASRLRVTGVLETQYF. CDR3 bases: TGTGCCAGCAGGCTTCGGGTGACAGGGGTTTTGGAGACCCAGTACTTC.

The V gene is TRBV7-8, the J gene TRBJ1-5; no firm D call. CDR1 SGHVS and CDR2 FQNEAQ come from the germline V gene. This CDR3 region has 14 residues. V was cut by 3 bases and J by 5 bases, with 11 bases left in between. The DNA for the CDR3 is TGTGCCAGCAGCTTGGCTGACACGGATCAGCCCCAGCATTTT. It yields the protein CASSLADTDQPQHF. The full variable domain, completed using reference TRBV7-8 and TRBJ1-5, is GAGVSQSPRYKVAKRGQDVALRCDPISGHVSLFWYQQALGQGPEFLTYFQNEAQLDKSGLPSDRFFAERPEGSVSTLKIQRTQQEDSAVYLCASSLADTDQPQHFGDGTRLSIL.

V is TRBV9 and J is TRBJ2-2, with 12 bases identical to TRBD2. The junction had 7 bases not matched to a gene; V was cut back by 4 bases and J by 0 bases. CDR3 length equals 18 residues. Germline loops: CDR1 SGDLS, CDR2 YYNGEE. The CDR3 coding sequence is TGTGCCAGCAGCCCGACCACTAGCGGGGGGTCGAACACCGGGGAGCTGTTTTTT. Residues: CASSPTTSGGSNTGELFF.

This clonotype was recorded a few times. V usage is TRBV5-6 and J usage is TRBJ2-5; a weak D match, TRBD1 (6 bases). Germline CDR1 SGHDT, CDR2 YYEEEE. Trimming shortened V by 0 bases and J by 5 bases, and 8 bases separated the two germline ends. The CDR3 length is 13 residues. CDR3 region: CASSLGDRETQYF. For the CDR3, the DNA is TGTGCCAGCAGCTTGGGTGACAGGGAGACCCAGTACTTC.

A few counts support this clonotype. The chain uses TRBV5-1 and TRBJ2-7; 8 bases are shared with TRBD2. CDR1 is SGHRS, CDR2 YFSETQ, per germline. This CDR3 is built from 12 residues. The junction had 6 bases not matched to a gene; V was cut back by 9 bases and J by 4 bases. CDR3 nucleotide sequence: TGCGCCAAAGTAGCGGGGAGATACGAGCAGTACGTC. Its protein product is CAKVAGRYEQYV.

This clonotype was seen a handful of times. This chain connects TRBV15 to TRBJ2-1; D possibly matches TRBD1 or TRBD2 (6 bases each). The germline V gene has CDR1 LNHNV and CDR2 YYDKDF (reference sequence). The length of the CDR3 is 17 residues. The germline V and J ends were trimmed by 0 bases and 9 bases, with 21 bases remaining between them. The DNA for the CDR3 is TGTGCCACCAGCAGAGATCCCCCGTCCTCGGGGGCTCGTGAGCAGTTCTTC. This translates into CATSRDPPSSGAREQFF.

This clonotype was seen a handful of times. The genes are TRBV27 and TRBJ2-5, with unresolved D. The V gene's germline CDR1 is MNHEY and CDR2 SMNVEV (reference sequence). The germline V and J ends were trimmed by 5 bases and 5 bases, with 12 bases remaining between them. The CDR3 contains 13 residues. The CDR3 reads CASSPLWSETQYF. As DNA, the CDR3 is TGTGCCAGCAGTCCCCTCTGGAGCGAGACCCAGTACTTC.

In DNA form, the CDR3 reads TGTGCCAGCAGCCCCCTGGCTGGGGGGGCTTGGAATGAGCAGTTCTTC. It encodes CASSPLAGGAWNEQFF. The chain uses TRBV5-4 and TRBJ2-1; the D gene is possibly TRBD2 (7 bases). V lost 4 bases to trimming and J lost 7 bases, with 21 bases between them. Germline V gives CDR1 SGHNT, CDR2 YYREEE (reference sequence). The CDR3 sequence is 16 residues long. Together with reference TRBV5-4 and TRBJ2-1, the CDR3 gives the full variable domain: ETGVTQSPTHLIKTRGQQVTLRCSSQSGHNTVSWYQQALGQGPQFIFQYYREEENGRGNFPPRFSGLQFPNYSSELNVNALELDDSALYLCASSPLAGGAWNEQFFGPGTRLTVL.

V usage is TRBV6-2 or TRBV6-3 and J usage is TRBJ1-2; D gene ambiguous. CDR3 length equals 14 residues. Between the trimmed V and J ends, which lost 6 bases and 4 bases, there was a span of 15 bases. The germline V gene encodes CDR1 MNHEY and CDR2 SVGEGT. This chain's CDR3 is CASSPGKVLYGYTF. The CDR3, as DNA: TGTGCCAGCAGCCCCGGGAAGGTCCTCTATGGCTACACCTTC.

The genes are TRBV5-1 and TRBJ2-3; possible D gene TRBD2, 6 bases. Between the trimmed V and J ends, which lost 1 base and 4 bases, there was a span of 13 bases. Germline CDR1 reads SGHRS; CDR2 reads YFSETQ. This CDR3 is built from 15 residues. The CDR3: CASSLLGRRADTQYF. The CDR3 bases are TGCGCCAGCAGCTTGTTAGGTCGGAGGGCAGATACGCAGTATTTT. Filled out from reference TRBV5-1 and TRBJ2-3, the complete variable domain reads KAGVTQTPRYLIKTRGQQVTLSCSPISGHRSVSWYQQTPGQGLQFLFEYFSETQRNKGNFPGRFSGRQFSNSRSEMNVSTLELGDSALYLCASSLLGRRADTQYFGPGTRLTVL.

This clonotype was observed a few times. The CDR3 coding sequence is TGTGCCAGCAGTTCGGTCCAGGGTGGCACAGATACGCAGTATTTT. The encoded protein is CASSSVQGGTDTQYF. V and J are TRBV12-3 or TRBV12-4 and TRBJ2-3; D is possibly TRBD1 (5 bases). The CDR3 length is 15 residues. Trimming removed 4 bases at V and 1 base at J, with 12 bases between.

The chain couples TRBV6-2 or TRBV6-3 to TRBJ2-3; 9 positions agree with TRBD1. J was trimmed by 5 bases and V by 6 bases; bases with no gene match: 9. Germline V gene sequence: CDR1 MNHEY, CDR2 SVGEGT. There are 15 residues in the CDR3. The CDR3 is CASSDWGQGLDTQYF. The CDR3 nucleotides are TGTGCCAGCAGCGATTGGGGACAGGGATTAGATACGCAGTATTTT.

Only a few counts were recorded for this clonotype. The chain links TRBV21-1 to TRBJ1-4; the D segment call TRBD1 is taken from the table without a DNA check. TRBV21-1 is an annotated pseudogene. The CDR3 length is 16 residues. In nucleotides, the CDR3 is TGTGCCAGCAGCAAAAAAGGGGCACCAACTAATGAAAAACTGTTTTTT. Translating gives CASSKKGAPTNEKLFF.

This clonotype was seen only a few times. The rearrangement uses TRBV6-2 or TRBV6-3 and TRBJ2-7; maybe TRBD1 (5 bases). V was cut by 2 bases and J by 1 base, with 18 bases left in between. The germline gives CDR1 MNHEY, CDR2 SVGEGT. The CDR3 spans 17 residues. The CDR3 sequence is CASSYQYNRFTSYEQYF. For the CDR3, the DNA is TGTGCCAGCAGTTACCAATATAACAGGTTTACGTCCTACGAGCAGTACTTC.

V and J are TRBV6-5 and TRBJ1-2; weak D call: TRBD1 (6 bases). V was shortened by 8 bases and J by 4 bases, with 8 bases between the two germline ends. The CDR3 totals 11 residues. Germline V gene data show CDR1 as MNHEY and CDR2 as SVGAGI. The CDR3 DNA reads TGTGCCAGCGGGGGCGGCTATGGCTACACCTTC. It yields the protein CASGGGYGYTF.